Below, 8 T cell receptor beta chains from the same sample are listed, as sequenced in a study of shared clonotypes between healthy human individuals. Data came from immunoSEQ multiplex PCR; TCRdb stores just in-frame clones and leaves some out. The sample carries 2 million to 2.5 million clones, 90% to 95% recorded once. Sequenced: naive CD4+ T cells sorted from blood. The subset denotes: CD45RA+ positively selected. Receptor source: a man between 18 and 35 years old in good health.

J is TRBJ2-1 and V is TRBV19; weak D call: TRBD1 (6 bases). Trimming removed 10 bases from V and 1 base from J, with 14 bases in between. Germline-derived CDR1 and CDR2 are LNHDA and SQIVND (reference sequence). The CDR3 contains 14 residues. The CDR3 DNA reads TGTGCCACCAGGACAGACACTTCCTACAATGAGCAGTTCTTC. Its protein is CATRTDTSYNEQFF.

The rearrangement links TRBV7-6 to TRBJ2-3; TRBD2 agrees at 11 bases. CDR3 length equals 16 residues. CDR1 and CDR2 (germline): SGHVS, FNYEAQ. The V gene end was trimmed by 6 bases and the J gene end by 3 bases; junction bases not matched to a gene: 8. The CDR3, as DNA: TGTGCCAGCAGACTAGCGGGAGTGGGTTTTACAGATACGCAGTATTTT. It specifies CASRLAGVGFTDTQYF.

This clone appeared a single time. Germline and junction disagree at one end, which may indicate a read error. J is TRBJ1-4 and V is TRBV28, with D maybe TRBD1 (6 bases). Germline CDR1 MDHEN, CDR2 SYDVKM. This CDR3 comprises 12 residues. The DNA for the CDR3 is TGTGGCAGCAGACAGGTTAATGAAAAACTGTTTTTT. The encoded protein is CGSRQVNEKLFF.

V and J are TRBV30 and TRBJ1-2; TRBD1 is a possible D gene (6 bases). V was trimmed by 4 bases and J by 3 bases, leaving 12 bases between them. This CDR3 comprises 13 residues. Germline CDR1 is GTSNPN and CDR2 is SVGIG (reference sequence). In nucleotides, the CDR3 is TGTGCCTGGACTCCAGACAGGTACTATGGCTACACCTTC. Translated, it gives CAWTPDRYYGYTF.

The rearrangement joins TRBV7-4 to TRBJ2-3; 9 bases are shared with TRBD2. Germline values: CDR1 SGHVT, CDR2 SQSDAQ. Losses at the gene ends were 5 bases for V and 3 bases for J; bases not matched to a gene: 9. The CDR3 is made up of 16 amino acids. The chain's CDR3 is CASSPTPSGNTDTQYF. CDR3 DNA sequence: TGTGCCAGCAGCCCGACCCCTAGCGGGAATACAGATACGCAGTATTTT.

This sequence joins TRBV5-1 and TRBJ1-6; 7 nucleotides match TRBD1. CDR3 size: 16 residues. V trimming: 4 bases; J trimming: 5 bases; junction bases outside the gene matches: 9. CDR1 SGHRS and CDR2 YFSETQ come from the germline V gene. CDR3 sequence reads: CASSEQTGKDNSPLHF. The CDR3 DNA is TGCGCCAGCAGCGAACAGACAGGGAAAGATAATTCACCCCTCCACTTT.

J is TRBJ1-6 and V is TRBV2; D unclear. Germline CDR1 is SNHLY and CDR2 is FYNNEI. This CDR3 is 14 amino acids long. V was cut by 3 bases and J by 6 bases, with 9 bases left in between. The CDR3 bases are TGTGCCAGCAGTGATTACCGGACTAATTCACCCCTCCACTTT. Translating gives CASSDYRTNSPLHF.

The chain joins TRBV30 to TRBJ1-5, with 7 nucleotides matching TRBD1. V was pared by 4 bases and J by 3 bases, with 6 bases of the junction left unmatched. Germline CDR1 is GTSNPN and CDR2 is SVGIG (reference sequence). This CDR3 has 14 residues. CDR3: CAWTRGLTNQPQHF. CDR3 bases: TGTGCCTGGACTAGGGGGCTTACCAATCAGCCCCAGCATTTT.